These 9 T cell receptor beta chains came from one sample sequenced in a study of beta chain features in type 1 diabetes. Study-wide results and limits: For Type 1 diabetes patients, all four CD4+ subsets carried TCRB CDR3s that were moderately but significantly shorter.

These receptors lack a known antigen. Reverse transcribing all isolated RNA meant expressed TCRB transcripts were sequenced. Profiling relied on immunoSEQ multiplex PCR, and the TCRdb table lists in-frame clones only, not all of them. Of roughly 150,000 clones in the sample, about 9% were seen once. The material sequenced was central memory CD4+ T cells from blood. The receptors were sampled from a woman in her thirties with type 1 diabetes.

DNA for the CDR3: TGTGCCACCAGCAGAGATGTGAGACAGGGAGGCACAGATACGCAGTATTTT. Protein sequence: CATSRDVRQGGTDTQYF. V gene TRBV15 combines with J gene TRBJ2-3; 7 bases are shared with TRBD1. Trimming took 0 bases from V and 1 from J; bases not matched to a gene: 7. Germline CDR1 LNHNV, CDR2 YYDKDF (reference sequence). The CDR3 runs to 17 residues.

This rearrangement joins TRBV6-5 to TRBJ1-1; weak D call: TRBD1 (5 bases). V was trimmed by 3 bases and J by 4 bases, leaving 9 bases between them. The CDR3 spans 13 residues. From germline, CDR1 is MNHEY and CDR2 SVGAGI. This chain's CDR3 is CASSYLGLTEAFF. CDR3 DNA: TGTGCCAGCAGTTATCTGGGGCTCACTGAAGCTTTCTTT.

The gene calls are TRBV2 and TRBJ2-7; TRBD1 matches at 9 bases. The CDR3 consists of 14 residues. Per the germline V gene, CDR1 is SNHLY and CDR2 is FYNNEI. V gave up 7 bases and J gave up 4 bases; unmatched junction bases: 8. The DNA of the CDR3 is TGTGCCAGCACCGAGGGGACAGGGATTTACGAGCAGTACTTC. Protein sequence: CASTEGTGIYEQYF.

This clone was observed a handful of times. The CDR3 region has the DNA TGTGCCAGCAGTGCCCGACAGGGGGCTGGGGCCAACGTCCTGACTTTC. It encodes CASSARQGAGANVLTF. V gene TRBV6-1 combines with J gene TRBJ2-6, with 9 bases fitting TRBD1. Per germline, CDR1 MNHNS and CDR2 SASEGT. J gave up 2 bases and V 4 bases, and 3 bases lay outside the gene matches. This CDR3 is built from 16 residues.

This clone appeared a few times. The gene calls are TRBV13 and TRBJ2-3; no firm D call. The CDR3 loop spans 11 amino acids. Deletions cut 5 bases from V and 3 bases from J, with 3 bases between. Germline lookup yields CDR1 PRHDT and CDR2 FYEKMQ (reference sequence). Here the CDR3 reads CASSHTDTQYF. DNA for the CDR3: TGTGCCAGCAGCCATACAGATACGCAGTATTTT.

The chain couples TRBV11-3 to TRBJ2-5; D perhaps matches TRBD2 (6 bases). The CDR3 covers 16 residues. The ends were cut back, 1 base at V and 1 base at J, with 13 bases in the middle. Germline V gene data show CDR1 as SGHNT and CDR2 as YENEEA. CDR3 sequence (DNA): TGTGCCAGCAGCTTAGGGGCCAGCGGGCTCCAAGAGACCCAGTACTTC. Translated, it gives CASSLGASGLQETQYF.

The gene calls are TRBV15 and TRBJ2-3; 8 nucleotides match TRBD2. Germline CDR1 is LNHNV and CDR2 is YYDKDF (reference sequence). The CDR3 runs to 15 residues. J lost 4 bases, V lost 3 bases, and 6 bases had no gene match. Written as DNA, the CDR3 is TGTGCCACCAGCAGCGGGAGGGCCGAACCAGATACGCAGTATTTT. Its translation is CATSSGRAEPDTQYF. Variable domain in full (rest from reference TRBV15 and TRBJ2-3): DAMVIQNPRYQVTQFGKPVTLSCSQTLNHNVMYWYQQKSSQAPKLLFHYYDKDFNNEADTPDNFQSRRPNTSFCFLDIRSPGLGDTAMYLCATSSGRAEPDTQYFGPGTRLTVL.

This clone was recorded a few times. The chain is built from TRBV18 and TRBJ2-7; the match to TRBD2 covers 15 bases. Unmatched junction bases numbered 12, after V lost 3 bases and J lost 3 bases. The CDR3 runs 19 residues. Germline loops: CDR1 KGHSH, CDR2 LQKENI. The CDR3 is CASSPDAPGLAGGFYEQYF. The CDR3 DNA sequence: TGTGCCAGCTCACCGGACGCCCCGGGACTAGCGGGAGGTTTCTACGAGCAGTACTTC.

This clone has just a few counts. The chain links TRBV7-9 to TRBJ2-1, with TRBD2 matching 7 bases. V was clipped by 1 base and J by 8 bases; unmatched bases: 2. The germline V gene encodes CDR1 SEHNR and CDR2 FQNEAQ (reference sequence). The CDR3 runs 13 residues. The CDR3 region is CASSLGGSDEQFF. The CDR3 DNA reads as TGTGCCAGCAGCTTAGGCGGGAGTGATGAGCAGTTCTTC.